These 23 T cell receptor beta chains were sequenced from one sample in a study of blood T cell repertoires in COVID-19. Libraries were prepared by immunoSEQ multiplex PCR; TCRdb keeps only in-frame clonotypes and omits some of them. Here the sample spans fewer than 250,000 clones, roughly 80% being singletons. Sample: peripheral blood. These receptors originate from a woman between 40 and 50 years old with active or convalescent COVID-19.

J is TRBJ1-4 and V is TRBV2; D might be TRBD1 (5 bases). V was clipped by 6 bases and J by 7 bases, with 12 bases between them. The CDR3 covers 13 residues. Per germline, CDR1 SNHLY and CDR2 FYNNEI. CDR3 residues: CASRKGLLEKLFF. The CDR3 nucleotides read TGTGCCAGCAGGAAGGGGCTTCTTGAAAAACTGTTTTTT.

The CDR3 reads CASSSGGEWNSPLHF. The CDR3 DNA sequence: TGTGCCAGCAGTTCTGGTGGGGAGTGGAATTCACCCCTCCACTTT. The V and J genes are TRBV28 and TRBJ1-6; D is uncertain. Germline V gives CDR1 MDHEN, CDR2 SYDVKM. Trimming shortened V by 4 bases and J by 7 bases, and 14 bases separated the two germline ends. This CDR3 is 15 amino acids long.

This clone was counted a single time. The V gene is TRBV5-1, the J gene TRBJ1-2; D gene uncertain. The CDR3 contains 12 residues. CDR1 and CDR2 from the germline V gene are SGHRS and YFSETQ. Trimming cost V 2 bases and J 8 bases, with 10 bases left between them. The CDR3 spells CASSLGDRGYTF. The CDR3 DNA is TGCGCCAGCAGCTTAGGAGACCGGGGCTACACCTTC.

The genes are TRBV5-1 and TRBJ2-1; weak D call: TRBD1 (6 bases). The V gene lost 0 bases and the J gene lost 7 bases, with 14 bases spanning the gap. The CDR3 is made up of 15 amino acids. Germline CDR1 and CDR2: SGHRS and YFSETQ. The CDR3 bases are TGCGCCAGCAGCTTGGGGGGGCGAGGTCAAAATGAGCAGTTCTTC. Protein sequence: CASSLGGRGQNEQFF.

The J gene is TRBJ2-5, the V gene TRBV28, with D possibly TRBD1 on 6 matching bases. Germline V gene sequence: CDR1 MDHEN, CDR2 SYDVKM. The germline V and J ends were trimmed by 4 bases and 2 bases, with 8 bases remaining between them. This CDR3 is 13 amino acids long. CDR3 DNA sequence: TGTGCCAGCAGTTACGGGACACAAGAGACCCAGTACTTC. The encoded protein is CASSYGTQETQYF.

This chain joins TRBV7-2 and TRBJ1-4, with D perhaps TRBD1 (6 bases). Germline assignment: CDR1 SGHTA and CDR2 FQGNSA. V lost 1 base and J 10 bases, leaving 10 bases between the germline ends. The CDR3 spans 13 residues. CDR3 residues: CASSLEGGRKLFF. The DNA for the CDR3 is TGTGCCAGCAGCTTAGAGGGGGGGCGAAAACTGTTTTTT.

As concerns this clone: At one of its ends the junction is not consistent with the germline gene, which may arise from a read error. Other nucleotide sequences from this sample produce the same CDR3. The chain has TRBV11-2 and TRBJ1-5, with unresolved D. The germline gives CDR1 SGHAT, CDR2 FQNNGV. The CDR3 has 14 residues. For the CDR3, the DNA is TGTGCCAGCAGTTTAGATTATAGCAATCAGCCCCAGCATTTT. It codes for CASSLDYSNQPQHF.

The chain recombines TRBV24-1 with TRBJ1-5; possible D gene TRBD1, 5 bases. The V gene's germline CDR1 is KGHDR and CDR2 SFDVKD. This CDR3 is 16 amino acids long. With 4 bases removed from V and 0 bases from J, the gap between germline ends came to 12 bases. CDR3 residues: CATSDPGQNSNQPQHF. DNA of the CDR3: TGTGCCACCAGTGACCCCGGACAAAATAGCAATCAGCCCCAGCATTTT.

This clone has more than one count but fewer than ten. The genes are TRBV7-9 and TRBJ2-1; 10 nucleotides align to TRBD1. There are 14 residues in the CDR3. V was clipped by 6 bases and J by 6 bases; unmatched bases: 5. Germline CDR1 reads SEHNR; CDR2 reads FQNEAQ (reference sequence). CDR3 sequence (DNA): TGTGCCAGCAGTTGGGGGACAGGGGTCAATGAGCAGTTCTTC. It encodes CASSWGTGVNEQFF.

The genes are TRBV5-4 and TRBJ1-2, with D unclear. The CDR3 covers 11 residues. V lost 0 bases and J lost 8, with 5 bases in between. Germline V gene lookup returns CDR1 SGHNT and CDR2 YYREEE (reference sequence). CDR3 region: CASSLAGGYTF. The CDR3 DNA reads as TGTGCCAGCAGCTTGGCCGGGGGCTACACCTTC.

This chain joins TRBV24-1 and TRBJ2-2; D might be TRBD1 (6 bases). V was cut by 3 bases and J by 8 bases, with 18 bases left in between. The germline CDR1 and CDR2 sequences are KGHDR and SFDVKD. The CDR3 has 16 amino acids. The CDR3: CATSDQITGNTGELFF. CDR3 bases: TGTGCCACCAGTGATCAAATAACAGGGAATACAGGGGAGCTGTTTTTT.

The chain uses TRBV5-8 and TRBJ1-6; D remains unclear. The V and J ends lost 2 bases and 6 bases respectively, with 6 bases between them. CDR1 is SGHTS and CDR2 is YDEGEE in the germline V gene. This CDR3 comprises 13 residues. CDR3 sequence: CASSFRSNSPLHF. CDR3 nucleotides: TGTGCCAGCAGCTTTCGCAGTAATTCACCCCTCCACTTT.

This clone has more than one count but fewer than ten. This sequence joins TRBV3-1 (or the pseudogene TRBV3-2) and TRBJ2-7; the D gene is possibly TRBD2 (6 bases). Germline V gene data show CDR1 as LGHDT and CDR2 as YNNKEL (reference sequence). The CDR3 contains 15 residues. Trimming took 0 bases from V and 0 from J, leaving 9 bases between them. The CDR3 protein is CASSQDGGDSYEQYF. CDR3 coding DNA: TGTGCCAGCAGCCAAGACGGGGGTGACTCCTACGAGCAGTACTTC.

The chain carries TRBV14 and TRBJ2-7; D may be TRBD2 (6 bases). Germline CDR1 and CDR2: SGHDN and FVKESK. This CDR3 has 13 residues. V dropped 4 bases and J dropped 2 bases, with 9 bases sitting between them. CDR3 sequence: CASSRLATYEQYF. The CDR3 DNA sequence: TGTGCCAGCAGCCGGCTAGCGACCTACGAGCAGTACTTC. Full variable domain (remainder filled in from reference TRBV14 and TRBJ2-7): EAGVTQFPSHSVIEKGQTVTLRCDPISGHDNLYWYRRVMGKEIKFLLHFVKESKQDESGMPNNRFLAERTGGTYSTLKVQPAELEDSGVYFCASSRLATYEQYFGPGTRLTVT.

This clone showed up just once. V usage is TRBV7-2 and J usage is TRBJ1-3, with a possible D match to TRBD1 (6 bases). Trimming cost V 5 bases and J 7 bases, with 21 bases left between them. The CDR3 contains 16 residues. Germline V gene data show CDR1 as SGHTA and CDR2 as FQGNSA. CDR3 sequence (DNA): TGTGCCAGCAGCCATTCTCTGACAGGATCAAGGAACACCATATATTTT. Its protein product is CASSHSLTGSRNTIYF.

The gene calls are TRBV7-8 and TRBJ1-5; 10 bases are shared with TRBD1. Looked up from germline, CDR1 is SGHVS and CDR2 is FQNEAQ. The CDR3 has 17 residues. Trimming took 4 bases from V and 6 from J; bases not matched to a gene: 12. The CDR3 loop reads CASSSGQGLVSGQPQHF. The CDR3, as DNA: TGTGCCAGCAGCTCGGGACAGGGGTTGGTCTCAGGTCAGCCCCAGCATTTT.

The chain combines TRBV9 with TRBJ2-1, with TRBD2 matching 7 bases. The CDR3 is made up of 15 amino acids. The trim removed 4 bases at V and 5 bases at J, leaving 9 bases unmatched. Germline V CDR1 and CDR2: SGDLS, YYNGEE. CDR3 DNA sequence: TGTGCCAGCAGCCCACGCGAGCGGGGTAACAATGAGCAGTTCTTC. Its protein is CASSPRERGNNEQFF.

The chain couples TRBV11-2 to TRBJ2-5; D gene unclear. Between the trimmed V and J ends, which lost 5 bases and 2 bases, there was a span of 15 bases. CDR3 length: 15 amino acids. Per germline, CDR1 SGHAT and CDR2 FQNNGV. CDR3 residues: CASSPRAVGQETQYF. In nucleotides, the CDR3 is TGTGCCAGCAGCCCCCGTGCGGTGGGTCAAGAGACCCAGTACTTC.

The J gene is TRBJ1-1, the V gene TRBV5-1; 9 bases agree with TRBD1. This CDR3 has 17 residues. J was trimmed by 4 bases and V by 0 bases; bases with no gene match: 10. CDR1 SGHRS and CDR2 YFSETQ come from the germline V gene. The CDR3 DNA reads as TGCGCCAGCAGCTTGGGTACAGGGGGCAGGGGAAGCACTGAAGCTTTCTTT. Amino acids: CASSLGTGGRGSTEAFF.

This sequence joins TRBV7-2 and TRBJ2-1; D gene ambiguous. CDR1 SGHTA and CDR2 FQGNSA come from the germline V gene. There are 13 residues in the CDR3. The V and J ends lost 2 bases and 4 bases respectively, with 6 bases between them. The CDR3 DNA reads as TGTGCCAGCAGCTTATTATTATACAATGAGCAGTTCTTC. This gives the protein CASSLLLYNEQFF. Together with reference TRBV7-2 and TRBJ2-1, the CDR3 gives the full variable domain: GAGVSQSPSNKVTEKGKDVELRCDPISGHTALYWYRQSLGQGLEFLIYFQGNSAPDKSGLPSDRFSAERTGGSVSTLTIQRTQQEDSAVYLCASSLLLYNEQFFGPGTRLTVL.

The chain recombines TRBV28 with TRBJ2-5; TRBD1 aligns across 8 bases. V lost 5 bases and J lost 6; bases outside the gene matches: 8. From germline, CDR1 is MDHEN and CDR2 SYDVKM. CDR3 length: 14 residues. The CDR3: CASSPGQGAKTQYF. CDR3 in DNA: TGTGCCAGCAGTCCCGGACAGGGCGCAAAGACCCAGTACTTC.

The CDR3 nucleotides are TGTGCCACCAGCAGAGGCCCGGGACTAGCGGAGGGCAATGAGCAGTTCTTC. Its protein is CATSRGPGLAEGNEQFF. The chain recombines TRBV15 with TRBJ2-1; 11 positions match TRBD2. Germline V gene sequence: CDR1 LNHNV, CDR2 YYDKDF (reference sequence). After removal of 1 base from V and 6 bases from J, the junction contained 8 bases not matched to a gene. The CDR3 sequence is 17 residues long.

The chain has TRBV5-5 and TRBJ2-1; 7 bases fit TRBD1. This CDR3 spans 16 amino acids. V was clipped by 2 bases and J by 0 bases; unmatched bases: 5. Germline CDR1 SGHKS, CDR2 YYEKEE (reference sequence). CDR3 sequence (DNA): TGTGCCAGCAGCTTTAGAGGGACAGCCTCCTACAATGAGCAGTTCTTC. Translation gives CASSFRGTASYNEQFF.